Here is one T cell receptor (beta chain) with its context. V lost 8 bases, J lost 0 bases, and 8 bases lay in between. Germline V CDR1 and CDR2: MNHEY, SVGAGI. The CDR3 covers 13 residues. This record comes from a study of identifying expanded T cells in peripheral blood. Assay used: immunoSEQ multiplex PCR; TCRdb lists only in-frame clones, some missing. The sample gives approximately 120,000 clones, about 85% of which show up once; around 8.3% is in the top ten. The clonotype comes from a person aged 18-70 years in good health. The chain has TRBV6-5 and TRBJ2-1; D call uncertain. Sequenced material: blood. The CDR3: CASGESSYNEQFF. The CDR3, as DNA: TGTGCCAGCGGGGAAAGCTCCTACAATGAGCAGTTCTTC.